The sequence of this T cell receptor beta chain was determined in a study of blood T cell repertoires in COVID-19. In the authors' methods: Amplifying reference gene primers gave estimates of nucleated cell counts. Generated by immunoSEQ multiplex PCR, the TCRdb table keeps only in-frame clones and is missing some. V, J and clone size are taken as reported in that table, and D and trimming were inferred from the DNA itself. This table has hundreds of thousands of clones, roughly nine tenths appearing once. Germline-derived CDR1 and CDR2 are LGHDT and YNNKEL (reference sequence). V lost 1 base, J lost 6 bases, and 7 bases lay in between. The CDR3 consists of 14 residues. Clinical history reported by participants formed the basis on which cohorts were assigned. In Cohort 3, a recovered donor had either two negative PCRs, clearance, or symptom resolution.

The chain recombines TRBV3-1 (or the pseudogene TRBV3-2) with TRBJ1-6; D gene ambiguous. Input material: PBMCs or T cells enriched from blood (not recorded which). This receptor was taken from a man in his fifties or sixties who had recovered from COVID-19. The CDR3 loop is CASSQATGNSPLHF. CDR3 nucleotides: TGTGCCAGCAGCCAAGCCACGGGTAATTCACCCCTCCACTTT.